This T cell receptor (beta chain) derives from a study of beta chain features in type 1 diabetes. Study outcomes and limitations: PCR might favor shorter templates, equally in patients and controls. People with Type 1 diabetes carried modestly yet significantly shorter TCRB CDR3s in all four CD4+ subsets.

This clone came up a few times. Antigen: not known. Per donor, one heparinised blood draw averaged about 116 mL. Using CD45RO/CCR7/CD25/CD127/CD95/CD27, CD4+ naive, central memory, regulatory and stem cell-like memory cells were sorted. Per the germline V gene, CDR1 is SGDLS and CDR2 is YYNGEE. V lost 2 bases to trimming and J lost 4 bases, with 12 bases between them. The CDR3 length is 14 residues. Of the isolated RNA, all was reverse transcribed, and so the sequenced material was expressed TCRB transcripts. Libraries were prepared by immunoSEQ multiplex PCR; TCRdb keeps only in-frame clonotypes and omits some of them. The data hold roughly 290,000 clones, with 15% observed a single time.

The specimen sequenced was naive CD4+ T cells from blood. The TCR originated in a man between 18 and 29 years old with type 1 diabetes. The chain is built from TRBV9 and TRBJ1-2; D is unresolved. The CDR3 sequence is CASSVSGWSYGYTF. CDR3 nucleotide sequence: TGTGCCAGCAGCGTTTCGGGATGGAGCTATGGCTACACCTTC. Combining the CDR3 with reference TRBV9 and TRBJ1-2 gives the whole variable domain DSGVTQTPKHLITATGQRVTLRCSPRSGDLSVYWYQQSLDQGLQFLIQYYNGEERAKGNILERFSAQQFPDLHSELNLSSLELGDSALYFCASSVSGWSYGYTFGSGTRLTVV.